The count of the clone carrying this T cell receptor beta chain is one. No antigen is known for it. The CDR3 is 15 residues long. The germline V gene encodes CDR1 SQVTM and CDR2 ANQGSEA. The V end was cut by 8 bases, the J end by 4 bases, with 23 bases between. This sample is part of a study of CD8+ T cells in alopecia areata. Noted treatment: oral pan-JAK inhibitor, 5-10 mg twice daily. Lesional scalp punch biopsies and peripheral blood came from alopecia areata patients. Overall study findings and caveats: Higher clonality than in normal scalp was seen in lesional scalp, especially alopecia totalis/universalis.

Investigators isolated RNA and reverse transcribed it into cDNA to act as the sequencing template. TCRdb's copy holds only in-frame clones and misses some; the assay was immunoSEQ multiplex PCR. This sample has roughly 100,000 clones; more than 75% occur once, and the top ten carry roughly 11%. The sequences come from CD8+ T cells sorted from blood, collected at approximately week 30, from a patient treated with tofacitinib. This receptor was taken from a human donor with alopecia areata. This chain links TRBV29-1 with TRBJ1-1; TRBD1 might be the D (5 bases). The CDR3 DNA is TGCAGCTCGATCAGCCGCGGGGACGCCAGCACTGAAGCTTTCTTT. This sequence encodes CSSISRGDASTEAFF.